The sequence of this T cell receptor (beta chain) was determined in a study of blood T cell repertoires in COVID-19. Germline CDR1 is LGHDT and CDR2 is YNNKEL (reference sequence). The CDR3 is made up of 14 amino acids. Trimming cost V 4 bases and J 6 bases; bases outside gene matches: 7. Profiled with immunoSEQ multiplex PCR; TCRdb holds only in-frame clones, not every one. The sample holds about 270,000 clones, 86% seen once. Sequencing was done on a sample of peripheral blood. The receptor was derived from a man aged 35 to 55 with active or convalescent COVID-19. The rearrangement joins TRBV3-1 (or the pseudogene TRBV3-2) to TRBJ2-7; 9 nucleotides agree with TRBD1. This chain's CDR3 is CASSRGQGLGEQYF. CDR3 DNA sequence: TGTGCCAGCAGCCGGGGACAGGGCCTAGGCGAGCAGTACTTC.